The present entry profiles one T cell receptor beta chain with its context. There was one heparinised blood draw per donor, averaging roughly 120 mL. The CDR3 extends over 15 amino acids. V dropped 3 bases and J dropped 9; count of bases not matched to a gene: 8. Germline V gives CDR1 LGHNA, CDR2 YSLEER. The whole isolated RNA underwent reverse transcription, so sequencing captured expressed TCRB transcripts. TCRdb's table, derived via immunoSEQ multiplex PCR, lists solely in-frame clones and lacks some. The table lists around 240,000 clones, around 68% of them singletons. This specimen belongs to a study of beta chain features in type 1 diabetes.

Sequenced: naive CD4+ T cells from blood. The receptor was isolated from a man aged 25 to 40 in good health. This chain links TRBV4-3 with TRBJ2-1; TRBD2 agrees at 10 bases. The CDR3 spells CASSQAAGGPIEQFF. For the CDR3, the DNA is TGCGCCAGCAGCCAGGCAGCGGGAGGGCCTATTGAGCAGTTCTTC.